This T cell receptor beta chain was profiled in a study of blood T cell repertoires in COVID-19 (dated by TCRdb to between 2020 and 2021). In the study overall: The collaborator samples originated in the United States, Italy and Spain and spanned the acute and convalescent phases of COVID-19. A de-identified subject ID, COVID-19 status, age in years and sex were almost always included in the sample metadata. The prospective study material was composed of cDNA or gDNA derived from T cells, B-cell-depleted T cells, or PBMCs. Where available, HLA class I and class II types were taken from metadata supplied by the sample provider and were not determined by assay-based typing. Subjects who had been exposed to COVID-19, were actively infected with it, or had recovered from it provided the deeply sampled blood TCRbeta repertoires that made up the dataset. Samples came from the ongoing ImmuneRACE study (first 160 participants) plus 1,254 subjects from 6 global collaborators. The repertoires were released in a freely available public database meant as a resource for research on the immune response to SARS-CoV-2.

TCRbeta CDR3 regions were amplified from genomic DNA using the immunoSEQ Assay, a bias-controlled multiplex PCR. From the authors' description of their analysis: The number of nucleated cells in each sample was estimated from the amplification of reference gene primers within the assay. Sequence reads were collapsed and filtered to measure the absolute abundance of every unique TCRbeta CDR3 rearrangement. For each sample, productive Simpson clonality was calculated by taking the square root of Simpson's diversity index across productive rearrangements. Entries here come from immuneACCESS through TCRdb and include only in-frame sequences with V and J called. Some clones fail to appear in such tables; in the studies checked, an unresolved V gene covers under half of the shortfall, and the cause of the remainder is unknown. The V and J calls and clone size are taken from that table; D and trimming were inferred from the DNA. The sample contains some 170,000 clones, roughly three quarters of them found a single time. The ten top clones hold approximately 8.6% of the sample.

Whole blood was collected in K2EDTA tubes by collaborating institutions according to the institutions' own protocols. Collaborator samples were shipped for TCRbeta analysis as frozen whole blood, isolated PBMCs, or DNA extracted from either sample type. Worth noting for this clone: Its specific antigen is unknown. Qualities for individual bases were not recorded, and no much larger clone is one base off.

Broad study findings and their caveats: The amount of clinical and demographic metadata varied by source and participant and was provided uncurated.

The germline V gene specifies SGHRS as CDR1 and YFSETQ as CDR2. The junction shows trimming of 0 bases on V and 2 bases on J, and the gene matches do not reach 10 bases of it. There are 17 amino acids in the CDR3, from cysteine to phenylalanine inclusive. Only the CDR3 DNA is retained, 51 bases long and in frame from the first base. This sequence originates from a woman aged 45-65 years with active or convalescent COVID-19. The sample taken for sequencing was peripheral blood. Recombination connected TRBV5-1 to TRBJ1-1, and 7 bases in between align with TRBD1. The CDR3 loop reads CASSLEGAKVGNTEAFF. Here is the DNA: TGCGCCAGCAGCTTGGAGGGGGCGAAGGTGGGAAACACTGAAGCTTTCTTT.